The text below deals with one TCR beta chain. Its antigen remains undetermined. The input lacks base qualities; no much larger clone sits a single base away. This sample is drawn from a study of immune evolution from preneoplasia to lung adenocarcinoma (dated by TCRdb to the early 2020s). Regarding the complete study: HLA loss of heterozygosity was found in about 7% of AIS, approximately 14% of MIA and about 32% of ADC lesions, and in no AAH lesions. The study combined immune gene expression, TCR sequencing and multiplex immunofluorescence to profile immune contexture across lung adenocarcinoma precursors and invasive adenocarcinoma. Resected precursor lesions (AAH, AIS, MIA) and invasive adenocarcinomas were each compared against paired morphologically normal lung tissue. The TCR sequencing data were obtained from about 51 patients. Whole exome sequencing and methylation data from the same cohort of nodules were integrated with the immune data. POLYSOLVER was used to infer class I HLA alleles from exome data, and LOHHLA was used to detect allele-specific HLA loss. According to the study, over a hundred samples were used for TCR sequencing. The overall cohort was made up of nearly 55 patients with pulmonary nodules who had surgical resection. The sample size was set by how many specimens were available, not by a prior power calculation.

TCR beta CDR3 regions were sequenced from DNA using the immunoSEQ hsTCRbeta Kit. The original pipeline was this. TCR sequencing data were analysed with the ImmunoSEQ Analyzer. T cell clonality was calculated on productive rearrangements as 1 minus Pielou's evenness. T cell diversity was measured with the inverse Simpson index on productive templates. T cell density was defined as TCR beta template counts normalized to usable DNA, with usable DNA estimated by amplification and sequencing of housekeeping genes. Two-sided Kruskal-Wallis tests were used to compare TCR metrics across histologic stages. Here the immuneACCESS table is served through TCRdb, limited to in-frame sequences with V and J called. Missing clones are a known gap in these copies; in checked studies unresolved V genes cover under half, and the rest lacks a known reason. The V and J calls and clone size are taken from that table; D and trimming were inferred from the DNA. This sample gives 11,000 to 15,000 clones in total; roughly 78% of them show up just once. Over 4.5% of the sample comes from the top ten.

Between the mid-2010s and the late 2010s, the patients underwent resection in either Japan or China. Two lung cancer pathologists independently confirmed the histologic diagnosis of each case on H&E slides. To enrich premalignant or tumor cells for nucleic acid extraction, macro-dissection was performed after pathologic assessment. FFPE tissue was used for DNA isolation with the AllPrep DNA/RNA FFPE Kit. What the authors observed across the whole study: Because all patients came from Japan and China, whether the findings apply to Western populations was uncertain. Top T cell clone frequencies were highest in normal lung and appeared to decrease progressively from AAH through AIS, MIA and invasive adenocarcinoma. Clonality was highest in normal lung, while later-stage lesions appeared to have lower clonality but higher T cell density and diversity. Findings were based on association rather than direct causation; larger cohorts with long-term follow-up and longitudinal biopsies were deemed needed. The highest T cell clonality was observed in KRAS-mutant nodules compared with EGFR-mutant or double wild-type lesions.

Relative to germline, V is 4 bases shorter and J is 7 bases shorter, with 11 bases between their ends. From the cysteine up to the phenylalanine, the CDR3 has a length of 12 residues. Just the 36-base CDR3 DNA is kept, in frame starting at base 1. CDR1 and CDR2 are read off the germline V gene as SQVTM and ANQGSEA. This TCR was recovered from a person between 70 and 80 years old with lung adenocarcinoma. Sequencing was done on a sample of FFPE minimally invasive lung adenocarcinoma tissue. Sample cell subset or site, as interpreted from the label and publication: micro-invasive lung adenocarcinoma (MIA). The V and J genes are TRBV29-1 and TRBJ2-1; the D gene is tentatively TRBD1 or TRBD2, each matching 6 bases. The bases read TGCAGCGTTGGTCGGGGGCGGAATGAGCAGTTCTTC. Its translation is CSVGRGRNEQFF.